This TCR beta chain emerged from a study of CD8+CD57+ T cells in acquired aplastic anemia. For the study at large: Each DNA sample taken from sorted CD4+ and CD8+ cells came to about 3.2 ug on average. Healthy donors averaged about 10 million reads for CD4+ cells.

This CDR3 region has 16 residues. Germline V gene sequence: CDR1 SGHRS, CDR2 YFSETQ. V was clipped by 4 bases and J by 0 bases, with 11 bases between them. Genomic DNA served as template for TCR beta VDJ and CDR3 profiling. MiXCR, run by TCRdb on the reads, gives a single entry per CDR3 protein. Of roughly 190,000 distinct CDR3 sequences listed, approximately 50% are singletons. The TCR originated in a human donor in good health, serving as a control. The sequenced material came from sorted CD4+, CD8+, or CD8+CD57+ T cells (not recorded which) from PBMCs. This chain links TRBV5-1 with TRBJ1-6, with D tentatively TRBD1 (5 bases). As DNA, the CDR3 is TGCGCCAGCAGCGTGGACATTCGCTCCTATAATTCACCCCTCCACTTT. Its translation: CASSVDIRSYNSPLHF.